The present T cell receptor beta chain was sequenced within a study of long-term antiretroviral therapy in people with HIV. The libraries were made with immunoSEQ v3.0 at survey level. Data came from immunoSEQ multiplex PCR; TCRdb stores just in-frame clones and leaves some out. The sample holds more than 20,000 clones, just under 85% seen once. This CDR3 contains 11 residues. The germline V gene encodes CDR1 SGHKS and CDR2 YYEKEE (reference sequence). Trimming left V 2 bases short and J 8 bases short, with 5 bases between. The chain has TRBV5-5 and TRBJ2-1; D gene unclear. The specimen comprised unsorted PBMCs, sampled 4 years after starting antiretroviral therapy. The clonotype originates from a man aged 18 to 30 with HIV. The CDR3 DNA follows: TGTGCCAGCAGCTTTGACGATGAGCAGTTCTTC. Translation gives CASSFDDEQFF.